Listed below are T cell receptor beta chains from one sample, sequenced in a study of PD-1 blockade in classical Hodgkin lymphoma. Some clones are missing from TCRdb's copy, which holds only in-frame ones; the method was immunoSEQ multiplex PCR. The table lists about 32,000 clones, approximately 85% of them singletons. The sample here was peripheral blood mononuclear cells (PBMCs), taken before the fourth cycle of nivolumab. These receptors were taken from a human donor with classical Hodgkin lymphoma. CDR3s include the opening cysteine and the closing phenylalanine or tryptophan. A D gene is named only where the DNA matches it firmly. A row's size may be missing; if present it is once, few, many or a size class.

j_call | d_call | v_call | clone_size | cdr3_nt | cdr3_aa
TRBJ1-1 | . | TRBV5-6 | . | TGTGCCAGCAGCCCGGTAGCAGGTTACGGGTCGACTGAAGCTTTCTTT | CASSPVAGYGSTEAFF
TRBJ1-1 | . | TRBV5-4 | . | TGTGCCAGCAGCTTGGAGGCTGAAGCTTTCTTT | CASSLEAEAFF
TRBJ2-2 | TRBD1 | TRBV4-2 | . | TGTGCCAGCAGCCACGGGACCGGGACAGGGTTCACCGGGGAGCTGTTTTTT | CASSHGTGTGFTGELFF
TRBJ2-1 | TRBD2 | TRBV7-2 | . | TGTGCCAGCAGCTTAGTGGCTAGCGGGGTCACCAATGAGCAGTTCTTC | CASSLVASGVTNEQFF
TRBJ1-1 | . | TRBV5-4 | . | TGTGCCAGCAGCTTAACAGGTTCATGGAACACTGAAGCTTTCTTT | CASSLTGSWNTEAFF
TRBJ2-2 | . | TRBV10-3 | . | TGTGCCATCAGTGAGTCTCCGAGACCCGGGGAGCTGTTTTTT | CAISESPRPGELFF
TRBJ1-4 | . | TRBV14 | . | TGTGCCAGCAGCCAAACGGGGCGACCTCAGCAGGCTAATGAAAAACTGTTTTTT | CASSQTGRPQQANEKLFF
TRBJ1-4 | . | TRBV6-1 | once | TGTGCCAGCAGATTCCTGACAGGAGATGAAAAACTGTTTTTT | CASRFLTGDEKLFF
TRBJ2-3 | . | TRBV5-4 | few | TGTGCCAGCAGCTCTTTAACAGATACGCAGTATTTT | CASSSLTDTQYF
TRBJ1-4 | . | TRBV6-1 | . | TGTGCCAGCAGTGCAGACAGGCTTAATGAAAAACTGTTTTTT | CASSADRLNEKLFF
TRBJ2-2 | TRBD1 | TRBV5-4 | once | TGTGCCAGCAGCTCGGGGCCGGGACAGGCTCCCGGGGAGCTGTTTTTT | CASSSGPGQAPGELFF
TRBJ1-2 | TRBD1 | TRBV27 | . | TGTGCCAGCAGTCGCGGGGGACAGACAGGCAGACTAGATGGCTACACCTTC | CASSRGGQTGRLDGYTF
TRBJ1-5 | TRBD1 | TRBV2 | . | TGTGCCAGCAGCCTTAGACAGGGGAATCAGCCCCAGCATTTT | CASSLRQGNQPQHF
TRBJ2-3 | TRBD2 | TRBV2 | . | TGTGCCAGCGGCATAGCGGGGGCGACTAGCACAGATACGCAGTATTTT | CASGIAGATSTDTQYF
TRBJ2-7 | . | TRBV19 | . | TGTGCCAGTAGTGCCGTTGGCGGGACCTACGAGCAGTACTTC | CASSAVGGTYEQYF
TRBJ2-1 | TRBD2 | TRBV19 | . | TGTGCCAGTAGTATAAGGAGGGGACTAGCGGGAGAGCAGTTCTTC | CASSIRRGLAGEQFF
TRBJ2-3 | TRBD2 | TRBV28 | . | TGTGCCAGCACTCTAGCGGGAGGGAACACAGATACGCAGTATTTT | CASTLAGGNTDTQYF
TRBJ1-5 | . | TRBV19 | . | TGTGCCAGTAGTATGTGGGCAGAGAGCAATCAGCCCCAGCATTTT | CASSMWAESNQPQHF
TRBJ1-1 | TRBD1 | TRBV5-1 | medium-sized | TGCGCCAGCAGCTCCGACGGACAGGGGGTAACTGAAGCTTTCTTT | CASSSDGQGVTEAFF
TRBJ1-2 | . | TRBV4-3 | . | TGCGCCAGCAGCCAAGATAGGGGGGGCTACACCTTC | CASSQDRGGYTF
TRBJ1-2 | TRBD1 | TRBV5-8 | . | TGTGCCAGCAGCCAAGGGACAGGTGTTAACTATGGCTACACCTTC | CASSQGTGVNYGYTF
TRBJ2-3 | . | TRBV9 | . | TGTGCCAGCAGCGTAGGCGGCGTCAGCACAGATACGCAGTATTTT | CASSVGGVSTDTQYF
TRBJ1-2 | . | TRBV29-1 | . | TGCAGCGTTGCGGGGAACTATGGCTACACCTTC | CSVAGNYGYTF
TRBJ2-1 | . | TRBV19 | . | TGTGCCAGTAATTTTAGGAATGAGCAGTTCTTC | CASNFRNEQFF
TRBJ2-1 | . | TRBV7-9 | once | TGTGCCAGCAGCTCCCGGGGAGGGGGGAATGAGCAGTTCTTC | CASSSRGGGNEQFF
TRBJ2-7 | TRBD1 | TRBV5-1 | . | TGCGCCAGCAGCTACGGACAGGGGGGCTCCTACGAGCAGTACTTC | CASSYGQGGSYEQYF
TRBJ2-2 | . | TRBV2 | . | TGTGCCAGCAGTGAAACTCGGGTCGGCACCGGGGAGCTGTTTTTT | CASSETRVGTGELFF
TRBJ2-7 | TRBD2 | TRBV7-6 | . | TGTGCCAGCAGCTCCCCAAGGGGGACTAGCGGTACCTACGAGCAGTACTTC | CASSSPRGTSGTYEQYF
TRBJ1-2 | . | TRBV28 | . | TGTGCCAGCTCCCCCCCACGGGTGGGGTTTGGCTACACCTTC | CASSPPRVGFGYTF
TRBJ2-1 | TRBD2 | TRBV6-5 | few | TGTGCCAGCAGTTACTCGACTAGCGGGAGGTACAATGAGCAGTTCTTC | CASSYSTSGRYNEQFF
TRBJ2-1 | . | TRBV6-4 | . | TGTGCCAGCAAATTAGAACCCCATCATTACAATGAGCAGTTCTTC | CASKLEPHHYNEQFF
TRBJ2-3 | TRBD2 | TRBV30 | . | TGTGCCTCAAGGACTAGGGGTGGGGATACGCAGTATTTT | CASRTRGGDTQYF
TRBJ2-3 | . | TRBV9 | . | TGTGCCAGCAGCGGGGCAGCAACTAGCACAGATACGCAGTATTTT | CASSGAATSTDTQYF
TRBJ1-3 | . | TRBV7-9 | . | TGTGCCAGCAGCTTAGGTCCGAACTCTGGAAACACCATATATTTT | CASSLGPNSGNTIYF
TRBJ1-2 | . | TRBV4-3 | . | TGCGCCAGCAGCCAAGATAACACGTATGGCTACACCTTC | CASSQDNTYGYTF
TRBJ2-1 | TRBD2 | TRBV5-8 | . | TGTGCCAGCAGTCCGGTGGGACTAGGGCCCTCCAAATTCTTC | CASSPVGLGPSKFF
TRBJ2-3 | . | TRBV7-7 | few | TGTGCCAGCAGCTTGAGAAGGGCAGATACGCAGTATTTT | CASSLRRADTQYF
TRBJ2-1 | TRBD1 | TRBV19 | . | TGTGCCAGTAGGCGACAGGGGGCAAACTACAATGAGCAGTTCTTC | CASRRQGANYNEQFF
TRBJ1-1 | . | TRBV11-3 | . | TGTGCCAGCAGCATCCCCGGGAACACTGAAGCTTTCTTT | CASSIPGNTEAFF
TRBJ1-1 | . | TRBV4-3 | few | TGCGCCAGCAGCCCTGGGACAACGAACACTGAAGCTTTCTTT | CASSPGTTNTEAFF
TRBJ1-1 | . | TRBV19 | . | TGTGCCAGTAGCCCGGGAGGGAGTCGTTCCACTGAAGCTTTCTTT | CASSPGGSRSTEAFF
TRBJ1-4 | . | TRBV19 | . | TGTGCCAGTAGGCGTCGATTCTCGTCCTCAACTAATGAAAAACTGTTTTTT | CASRRRFSSSTNEKLFF
TRBJ2-3 | . | TRBV5-1 | . | TGCGCCAGCAGCCCCCCGGGGCCGAGCACAGATACGCAGTATTTT | CASSPPGPSTDTQYF